A single sample gave rise to the 17 T cell receptor beta chains below, sequenced in a study of cytomegalovirus exposure and HLA in healthy donors. With 60 Vbeta and 13 Jbeta primers, the PCR was carried out. Profiled with immunoSEQ multiplex PCR; TCRdb holds only in-frame clones, not every one. The sample includes approximately 110,000 clones. Sequencing was done on a sample of PBMCs. These receptors were collected from a man between 35 and 55 years old in good health and CMV-seronegative.

As DNA, the CDR3 is TGTGCCAGCAGTGATGCGGGCGGGAGAGACTATGGCTACACCTTC. Encoded protein: CASSDAGGRDYGYTF. V and J are TRBV25-1 and TRBJ1-2, with D hard to call. The CDR3 runs 15 residues. Trimming removed 3 bases at V and 3 bases at J, with 14 bases between. The germline V gene has CDR1 MGHDK and CDR2 SYGVNS.

This rearrangement joins TRBV28 to TRBJ2-3, with 8 bases fitting TRBD1. Germline V gene lookup returns CDR1 MDHEN and CDR2 SYDVKM. V lost 4 bases and J lost 2; bases outside the gene matches: 11. The CDR3 contains 17 residues. CDR3 sequence (DNA): TGTGCCAGCAGTTCACCTCGGACAGGGAGTACCACAGATACGCAGTATTTT. This sequence encodes CASSSPRTGSTTDTQYF.

The chain is built from TRBV7-2 and TRBJ2-3; D is possibly TRBD2 (6 bases). The CDR3 runs 18 residues. V lost 4 bases to trimming and J lost 1 base, with 21 bases between them. CDR1 and CDR2 (germline): SGHTA, FQGNSA. The CDR3 DNA reads as TGTGCCAGCAGCTCCCGGGACTTTCCACTGGACGGCACAGATACGCAGTATTTT. Translated, it gives CASSSRDFPLDGTDTQYF.

The gene calls are TRBV4-3 and TRBJ2-3; possibly TRBD2 for D (5 bases). The CDR3 is made up of 13 amino acids. The V gene's germline CDR1 is LGHNA and CDR2 YSLEER. V lost 1 base and J lost 7, with 9 bases in between. The CDR3 nucleotides are TGCGCCAGCAGCCAAGTCGGGGTATATACGCAGTATTTT. As protein: CASSQVGVYTQYF.

The CDR3 loop reads CASNTRRQGSYEQYF. The CDR3 DNA reads TGTGCCAGCAACACTCGCCGACAGGGATCCTACGAGCAGTACTTC. The genes are TRBV6-5 and TRBJ2-7; 7 nucleotides agree with TRBD1. J was trimmed by 1 base and V by 7 bases; bases with no gene match: 10. The CDR3 runs to 15 residues. From germline, CDR1 is MNHEY and CDR2 SVGAGI.

This rearrangement joins TRBV9 to TRBJ1-1; D gene unclear. With 0 bases removed from V and 0 bases from J, the gap between germline ends came to 6 bases. This CDR3 spans 14 amino acids. Germline assignment: CDR1 SGDLS and CDR2 YYNGEE. The CDR3 reads CASSVGALNTEAFF. The CDR3 DNA is TGTGCCAGCAGCGTAGGGGCACTGAACACTGAAGCTTTCTTT.

The rearrangement uses TRBV7-8 and TRBJ2-3, with D possibly matching TRBD1 (6 bases). V lost 1 base to trimming and J lost 7 bases, with 12 bases between them. The length of the CDR3 is 14 residues. Germline V gene lookup returns CDR1 SGHVS and CDR2 FQNEAQ. CDR3: CASSLVGQSYTQYF. CDR3 coding DNA: TGTGCCAGCAGCTTAGTCGGACAGTCCTATACGCAGTATTTT.

The chain links TRBV11-2 to TRBJ2-1; 12 bases map to TRBD2. After removal of 1 base from V and 7 bases from J, the junction contained 8 bases not matched to a gene. The V gene's germline CDR1 is SGHAT and CDR2 FQNNGV. This CDR3 spans 17 amino acids. The CDR3 region is CASSLVVRLAGANEQFF. Written as DNA, the CDR3 is TGTGCCAGCAGCTTAGTCGTTAGACTAGCGGGAGCAAATGAGCAGTTCTTC. Full variable domain (outside the CDR3, taken from reference TRBV11-2 and TRBJ2-1): EAGVAQSPRYKIIEKRQSVAFWCNPISGHATLYWYQQILGQGPKLLIQFQNNGVVDDSQLPKDRFSAERLKGVDSTLKIQPAKLEDSAVYLCASSLVVRLAGANEQFFGPGTRLTVL.

V gene TRBV20-1 combines with J gene TRBJ2-5, with D perhaps TRBD2 (6 bases). The germline V gene has CDR1 DFQATT and CDR2 SNEGSKA (reference sequence). The CDR3 has 11 amino acids. V lost 6 bases to trimming and J lost 4 bases, with 9 bases between them. The CDR3 bases are TGCAGTGCGGCGGAGGGAGAGACCCAGTACTTC. Encoded protein: CSAAEGETQYF.

The rearrangement links TRBV14 to TRBJ2-4; maybe TRBD1 (5 bases). Germline values: CDR1 SGHDN, CDR2 FVKESK. The V end lost 8 bases, the J end lost 6 bases, and 14 bases lay between the germline ends. The CDR3 loop spans 13 amino acids. CDR3 region: CASSWQGANIQYF. DNA of the CDR3: TGTGCCAGCTCGTGGCAGGGTGCAAACATTCAGTACTTC.

The V call is TRBV27, the J call TRBJ1-1; no reliable D call. The CDR3 extends over 14 amino acids. V was clipped by 4 bases and J by 5 bases, with 14 bases between them. Per germline, CDR1 MNHEY and CDR2 SMNVEV (reference sequence). The CDR3 sequence: CASSSVSLRTEAFF. The CDR3 nucleotides are TGTGCCAGCAGTTCAGTCTCATTGAGGACTGAAGCTTTCTTT.

The V gene is TRBV11-1, the J gene TRBJ2-7; 11 positions match TRBD2. Trimming removed 4 bases from V and 1 base from J; junction bases left unmatched: 3. The CDR3 has 15 amino acids. Germline V gives CDR1 SGHAT, CDR2 FQDESV (reference sequence). The CDR3 reads CASSWTSGPSYEQYF. The CDR3 coding sequence is TGTGCCAGCAGCTGGACTAGCGGGCCTTCCTACGAGCAGTACTTC.

This CDR3 reads CAWSKGTSGTWGNEQFF. In DNA, the CDR3 is TGTGCCTGGAGCAAGGGGACTAGCGGGACCTGGGGCAATGAGCAGTTCTTC. The J gene is TRBJ2-1, the V gene TRBV30; TRBD2 aligns across 13 bases. The V gene's germline CDR1 is GTSNPN and CDR2 SVGIG (reference sequence). The CDR3 covers 17 residues. The junction had 11 bases not matched to a gene; V was cut back by 3 bases and J by 6 bases.

V is TRBV30 and J is TRBJ2-3; D perhaps matches TRBD2 (6 bases). The CDR3 totals 13 residues. From germline, CDR1 is GTSNPN and CDR2 SVGIG (reference sequence). V lost 5 bases to trimming and J lost 4 bases, with 13 bases between them. The CDR3 region is CAWGAGSPDTQYF. The CDR3, as DNA: TGTGCCTGGGGAGCGGGTAGCCCAGATACGCAGTATTTT.

CDR3 loop: CASSLTSGRIDEQYF. The CDR3 DNA reads as TGTGCCAGCAGTTTGACTAGCGGGAGAATTGACGAGCAGTACTTC. The gene calls are TRBV27 and TRBJ2-7; 12 bases fit TRBD2. With V trimmed by 3 bases and J by 5 bases, 5 bases remained unmatched. This CDR3 has 15 residues. Germline loops: CDR1 MNHEY, CDR2 SMNVEV (reference sequence).

The V and J genes are TRBV5-1 and TRBJ2-5, with TRBD2 matching over 7 bases. The CDR3 has 18 residues. V lost 0 bases, J lost 1 base, and 12 bases stayed unmatched. CDR1 is SGHRS, CDR2 YFSETQ, per germline. Here the CDR3 reads CASSLGVTSGAFQETQYF. In DNA, the CDR3 is TGCGCCAGCAGCTTGGGAGTTACGAGCGGGGCCTTCCAAGAGACCCAGTACTTC.

The gene calls are TRBV5-4 and TRBJ1-1, with D perhaps matching TRBD1 (6 bases). Germline values: CDR1 SGHNT, CDR2 YYREEE (reference sequence). This CDR3 has 14 amino acids. V shed 4 bases and J shed 2 bases, with 12 bases lying between them. The CDR3 protein is CASSAGQKNTEAFF. In nucleotides, the CDR3 is TGTGCCAGCAGCGCCGGACAGAAAAACACTGAAGCTTTCTTT.